This T cell receptor beta chain was identified during a study of blood T cells in healthy people across ages. A J-beta primer mix and a sample-barcoded 5' primer were used in a second PCR of roughly 6 to 12 cycles. Each cDNA was tagged by a template-switch adaptor containing 12 random nucleotides. Each single sample gave us at least 2.5 million CDR3-containing paired-end reads. TCRdb passed the 5' RACE reads through MiXCR, listing each CDR3 protein once. The table lists nearly 800,000 distinct CDR3 sequences, roughly 56% of them singletons. Study results and caveats: As age increased, TCR beta diversity per million T cells fell in a roughly linear fashion. Estimated diversity, derived from one million T cells, was regarded as an underestimate.

With regard to this clonotype: The antigen is undetermined.

This CDR3 is built from 14 residues. Germline trimming cut 6 bases from V and 2 bases from J; bases unmatched to any gene: 6. The V call is TRBV12-3 or TRBV12-4, the J call TRBJ2-7; 8 nucleotides agree with TRBD1. The source material was blood. This clonotype was obtained from a man between 35 and 55 years old in good health. In DNA, the CDR3 is TGTGCCAGCAGAATAAACAGGGGGACCTACGAGCAGTACTTC. Translated, it gives CASRINRGTYEQYF.